This TCR beta chain was sequenced during a study of T cell responses to AZD1222 COVID-19 vaccine. Study-level background: Analysis merged second doses at about 4 or about 12 weeks. Notes on the study in general: Repertoires were collected only later (after the peak T cell response had occurred). Only a handful of AZD1222 recipients, six or seven in all, had baseline seropositivity. In the spike-specific TCR repertoire, nearly half reportedly target unmutated variant regions.

Measured with immunoSEQ multiplex PCR; TCRdb has only the in-frame clones, and not every one. Of 130,000 to 150,000 clones listed, about 91% are singletons. A note on this clone: Its antigen is unidentified.

The ends lost 6 bases at V and 9 bases at J; junction bases unmatched: 7. The V gene's germline CDR1 is SQVTM and CDR2 ANQGSEA. The CDR3 runs 13 residues. The clonotype originates from an adult in good health. The rearrangement links TRBV29-1 to TRBJ1-6, with 8 bases that match TRBD1. Sequencing was performed on peripheral blood, taken on day 0 of AZD1222 vaccination. This CDR3 reads CSVKQGESSPLHF. CDR3 bases: TGCAGCGTAAAACAGGGGGAGAGTTCACCCCTCCACTTT.